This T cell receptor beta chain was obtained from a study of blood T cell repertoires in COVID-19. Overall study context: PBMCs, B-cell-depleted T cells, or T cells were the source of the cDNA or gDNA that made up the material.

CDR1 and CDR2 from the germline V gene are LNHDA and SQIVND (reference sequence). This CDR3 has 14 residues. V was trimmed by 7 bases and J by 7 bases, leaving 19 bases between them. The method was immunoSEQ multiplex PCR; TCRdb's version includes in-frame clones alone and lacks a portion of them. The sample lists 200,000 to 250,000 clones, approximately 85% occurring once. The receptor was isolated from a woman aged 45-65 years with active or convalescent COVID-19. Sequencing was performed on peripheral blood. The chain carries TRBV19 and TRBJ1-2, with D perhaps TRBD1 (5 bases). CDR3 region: CASKPQVLLVGYTF. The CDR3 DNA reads TGTGCCAGTAAACCACAGGTGCTTTTGGTTGGCTACACCTTC.